Sequencing of this T cell receptor (beta chain) was carried out in a study of blood T cell repertoires in COVID-19 (dated by TCRdb to the early 2020s). Study-wide context: Samples covering the acute and convalescent phases of COVID-19 were provided by collaborators in the United States, Italy and Spain. The sample metadata nearly always contained a de-identified subject ID, COVID-19 status, age in years and sex. The samples were drawn from the first 160 participants of the ongoing ImmuneRACE study and from over 950 subjects provided by 6 global collaborators. The material from the prospective study consisted of cDNA or gDNA derived from T cells, B-cell-depleted T cells, or PBMCs. Where available, HLA class I and class II types were obtained from metadata supplied by the sample provider rather than from assay-based typing. The dataset comprised deeply sampled blood TCRbeta repertoires from subjects exposed to, actively infected with, or recovered from COVID-19. A freely available public database, intended as a resource for researchers studying the immune response to SARS-CoV-2, is where the repertoires were released.

V gives up 2 bases and J gives up 6 bases, and the segment between their germline ends measures 7 bases. The germline V gene encodes CDR1 MGHRA and CDR2 YSYEKL. The cysteine opens and the phenylalanine closes a CDR3 of 13 amino acids. The entry retains the CDR3 DNA only, 39 bases that are in frame from base 1. A word on this clone: No cognate antigen has been identified for it. One base away there is no much larger clone; base qualities are not given.

Collaborating institutions collected whole blood in K2EDTA tubes following their own protocols. Collaborator samples were shipped for TCRbeta analysis as frozen whole blood, isolated PBMCs, or DNA extracted from either sample type. Summary of the overall study and its limitations: The quantity of clinical and demographic metadata differed by source and by participant and was supplied without curation.

TCRbeta CDR3 regions were amplified from genomic DNA by means of the immunoSEQ Assay, a bias-controlled multiplex PCR. Processing in the source paper ran as follows. The number of nucleated cells in each sample was estimated by amplification of reference gene primers within the assay. Sequence reads were collapsed and filtered to measure the absolute abundance of every unique TCRbeta CDR3 rearrangement. For each sample, productive Simpson clonality was calculated as the square root of Simpson's diversity index across productive rearrangements. TCRdb mirrors the immuneACCESS table, restricted to in-frame sequences. Some clones are absent from its copies; in checked studies, under half trace to an unresolved V gene, and the reason for the others is unknown. That table supplies the V and J calls and clone size; D and trimming were determined from the DNA. This sample comprises over 45,000 clones, approximately 88% of them detected only once. The ten most abundant clones make up about three fifths of the sample.

What was sequenced was peripheral blood. The chain employs TRBV4-1 and TRBJ2-2; the D gene cannot be named for sure. The clonotype was recovered from a man aged 65-85 years with acute or convalescent COVID-19. The DNA sequence follows: TGCGCCAGCAGCCAAATCCGGGCCGGGGAGCTGTTTTTT. The translation is CASSQIRAGELFF.